The clone carrying this T cell receptor beta chain was detected ten times or more. Trimming pared 9 bases from V and 0 bases from J, leaving 12 bases between. The CDR3 loop spans 14 amino acids. Newly diagnosed hyperthyroidism donors, aged 18 to 65, duration under 2 months. These data come from a study of Graves' ophthalmopathy and Graves' hyperthyroidism. Overall study context: Peripheral blood sampling preceded any treatment and occurred at initial diagnosis.

The authors amplified TCR beta CDR3 regions, and they did so from RNA transcripts for repertoire sequencing. HTBI primers served in a first-round RT-PCR, which a second-round multiplex PCR followed. TCRdb reprocessed the multiplex PCR reads with MiXCR, giving one entry per CDR3 protein. The sample shows approximately 410,000 distinct CDR3 sequences, about 16% of them seen only once. The sequenced sample consisted of peripheral blood. V is TRBV12-3 or TRBV12-4 and J is TRBJ1-3; D gene ambiguous. The sequence came from a woman between 18 and 30 years old with stable Graves' hyperthyroidism. The CDR3 region is CASHFTDSGNTIYF. CDR3 DNA sequence: TGTGCCAGTCATTTCACGGACTCTGGAAACACCATATATTTT.